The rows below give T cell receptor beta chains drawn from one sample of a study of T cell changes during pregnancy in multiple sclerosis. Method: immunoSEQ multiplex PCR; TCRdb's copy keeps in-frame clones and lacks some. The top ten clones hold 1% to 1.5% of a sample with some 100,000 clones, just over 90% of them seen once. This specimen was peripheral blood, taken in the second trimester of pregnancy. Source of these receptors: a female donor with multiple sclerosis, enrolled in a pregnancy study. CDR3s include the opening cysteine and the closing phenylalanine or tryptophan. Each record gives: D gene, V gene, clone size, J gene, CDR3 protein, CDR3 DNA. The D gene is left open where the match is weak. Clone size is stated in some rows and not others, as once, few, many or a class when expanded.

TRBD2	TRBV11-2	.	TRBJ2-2	CASSLDRGRDLAGTGELFF	TGTGCCAGCAGCTTAGATAGGGGGCGAGACCTAGCGGGAACCGGGGAGCTGTTTTTT
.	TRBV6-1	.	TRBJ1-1	CASGDRSNTEAFF	TGTGCCAGCGGAGACAGATCGAACACTGAAGCTTTCTTT
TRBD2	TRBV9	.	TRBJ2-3	CASGSGRASDTQYF	TGTGCCAGCGGGAGCGGGAGGGCCTCAGATACGCAGTATTTT
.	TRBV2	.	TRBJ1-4	CASSEGVGRTNEKLFF	TGTGCCAGCAGTGAAGGCGTGGGGCGGACTAATGAAAAACTGTTTTTT
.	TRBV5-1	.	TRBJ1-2	CASSPAGGGLNGYTF	TGCGCCAGCAGCCCGGCGGGGGGCGGGCTAAATGGCTACACCTTC
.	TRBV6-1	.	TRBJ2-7	CARTRDSGF	TGTGCCCGCACCAGGGACTCAGGGTTC
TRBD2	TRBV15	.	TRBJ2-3	CATSREGLSGGPTDTQYF	TGTGCCACCAGCAGAGAGGGTTTGTCGGGGGGGCCCACAGATACGCAGTATTTT
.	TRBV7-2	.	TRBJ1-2	CASSLSLNYGYTF	TGTGCCAGCAGCTTATCACTGAACTATGGCTACACCTTC
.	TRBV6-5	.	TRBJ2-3	CASSPVSGSTDTQYF	TGTGCCAGCAGCCCGGTTAGCGGCTCCACAGATACGCAGTATTTT
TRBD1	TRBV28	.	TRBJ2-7	CASSSRAGGSYEQYF	TGTGCCAGCAGTAGCCGGGCAGGGGGTTCCTACGAGCAGTACTTC
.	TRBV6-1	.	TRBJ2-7	CASITATYEQYF	TGTGCCAGCATCACCGCCACATACGAGCAGTACTTC
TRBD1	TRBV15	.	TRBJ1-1	CATSRDIQGGTEAFF	TGTGCCACCAGCAGAGATATACAGGGGGGCACTGAAGCTTTCTTT
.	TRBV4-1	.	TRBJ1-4	CASSQEGGENEKLFF	TGCGCCAGCAGCCAAGAAGGGGGAGAAAATGAAAAACTGTTTTTT
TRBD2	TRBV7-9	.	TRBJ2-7	CASSPAAGVSSYEQYF	TGTGCCAGCAGCCCTGCGGCGGGGGTTAGCTCCTACGAGCAGTACTTC
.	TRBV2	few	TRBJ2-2	CASSERQDGELFF	TGTGCCAGCAGTGAAAGGCAGGACGGGGAGCTGTTTTTT
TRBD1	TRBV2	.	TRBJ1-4	CASGGTGSPNEKLFF	TGTGCCAGCGGGGGGACAGGGTCGCCTAATGAAAAACTGTTTTTT
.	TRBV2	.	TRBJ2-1	CASSGGLGDLSSYNEQFF	TGTGCCAGCAGTGGAGGACTCGGGGACTTAAGCTCCTACAATGAGCAGTTCTTC
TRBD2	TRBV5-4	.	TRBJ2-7	CASSLESRTSGRTSYEQYF	TGTGCCAGCAGCTTGGAGTCCAGGACTAGCGGGAGGACCTCCTACGAGCAGTACTTC
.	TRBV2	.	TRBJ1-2	CASSGEPSDSWVGYTF	TGTGCCAGCAGTGGGGAGCCATCGGACAGTTGGGTTGGCTACACCTTC
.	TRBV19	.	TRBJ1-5	CASSLTAGVSNQPQHF	TGTGCCAGTAGTCTAACGGCGGGTGTGAGCAATCAGCCCCAGCATTTT
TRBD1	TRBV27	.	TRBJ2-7	CASSLYPGQFSYEQYF	TGTGCCAGCAGTTTATACCCGGGACAGTTCTCCTACGAGCAGTACTTC
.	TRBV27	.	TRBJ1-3	CASSYRPGLGNTIYF	TGTGCCAGCAGTTACCGCCCAGGGTTAGGGAACACCATATATTTT
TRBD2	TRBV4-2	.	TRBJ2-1	CASSQGTSGYNEQFF	TGTGCCAGCAGCCAAGGGACTAGCGGGTACAATGAGCAGTTCTTC
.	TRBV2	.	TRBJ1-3	CASSERRGENTIYF	TGTGCCAGCAGTGAGCGGAGGGGTGAAAACACCATATATTTT
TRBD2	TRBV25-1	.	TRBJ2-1	CATLPSGRYNEQFF	TGTGCCACACTACCTAGCGGGAGGTACAATGAGCAGTTCTTC
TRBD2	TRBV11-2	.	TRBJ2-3	CASSFLRSGGFTDTQYF	TGTGCCAGCAGCTTCCTCCGCTCCGGGGGGTTCACAGATACGCAGTATTTT
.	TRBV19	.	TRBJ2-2	CASMTQGNTGELFF	TGTGCCAGTATGACGCAGGGGAACACCGGGGAGCTGTTTTTT
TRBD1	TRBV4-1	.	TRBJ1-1	CASSQGVDRVGTEAFF	TGCGCCAGCAGCCAGGGGGTGGACAGGGTGGGCACTGAAGCTTTCTTT
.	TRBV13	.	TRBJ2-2	CASSLGRVNTGELFF	TGTGCCAGCAGCTTAGGCAGGGTGAACACCGGGGAGCTGTTTTTT